Given below is one T cell receptor beta chain in context. These data come from a study of blood T cell repertoires in COVID-19. Study background: The cDNA or gDNA used as material had been derived from T cells, B-cell-depleted T cells, or PBMCs.

Per the original methods: Estimation of nucleated cell counts relied on the amplification of reference gene primers. Here immunoSEQ multiplex PCR was the method, and the copy in TCRdb shows in-frame clones only, minus some. For V, J and clone size, that table is used; D and trimming come from the DNA. The table has hundreds of thousands of clones, 65% to 90% seen once. Across about 22 US areas, participants ranged in age from 18 to 89 years. In assigning cohorts, the study relied on participant-reported clinical history. Germline V gene data show CDR1 as MNHEY and CDR2 as SVGAGI. Losses at the gene ends were 6 bases for V and 6 bases for J; bases not matched to a gene: 8. The CDR3 is 14 residues long.

The clonotype was recovered from a woman aged 45-59 years with acute COVID-19. Sequenced: PBMCs or T cells enriched from blood (not recorded which). This rearrangement joins TRBV6-5 to TRBJ1-5; TRBD1 matches at 7 bases. The CDR3 loop is CASSPGQSRQPQHF. The CDR3 DNA is TGTGCCAGCAGCCCGGGACAGAGCCGTCAGCCCCAGCATTTT.